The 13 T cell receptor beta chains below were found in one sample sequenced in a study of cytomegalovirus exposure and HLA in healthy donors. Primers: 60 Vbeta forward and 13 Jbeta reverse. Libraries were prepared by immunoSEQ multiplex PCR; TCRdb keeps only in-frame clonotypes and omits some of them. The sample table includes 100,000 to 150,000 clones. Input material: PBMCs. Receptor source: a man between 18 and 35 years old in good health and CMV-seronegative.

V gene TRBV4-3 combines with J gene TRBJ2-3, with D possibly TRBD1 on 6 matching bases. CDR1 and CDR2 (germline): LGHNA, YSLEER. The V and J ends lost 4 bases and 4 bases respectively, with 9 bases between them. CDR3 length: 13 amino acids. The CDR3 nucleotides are TGCGCCAGCAGCCTCCACAGGGCAGATACGCAGTATTTT. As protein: CASSLHRADTQYF.

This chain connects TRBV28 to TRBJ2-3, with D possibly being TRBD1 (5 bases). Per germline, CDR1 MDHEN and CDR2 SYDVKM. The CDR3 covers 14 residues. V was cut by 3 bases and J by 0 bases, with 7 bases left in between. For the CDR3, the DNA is TGTGCCAGCAGTTTGGACACAAGCACAGATACGCAGTATTTT. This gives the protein CASSLDTSTDTQYF. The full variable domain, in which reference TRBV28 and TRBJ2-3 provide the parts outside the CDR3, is DVKVTQSSRYLVKRTGEKVFLECVQDMDHENMFWYRQDPGLGLRLIYFSYDVKMKEKGDIPEGYSVSREKKERFSLILESASTNQTSMYLCASSLDTSTDTQYFGPGTRLTVL.

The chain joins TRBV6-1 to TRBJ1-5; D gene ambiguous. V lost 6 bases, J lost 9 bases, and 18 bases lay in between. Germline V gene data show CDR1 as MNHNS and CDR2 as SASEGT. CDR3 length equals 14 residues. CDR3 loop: CASSYSVAEGPQHF. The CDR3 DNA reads TGTGCCAGCAGCTATTCAGTGGCGGAGGGGCCCCAGCATTTT.

CDR3 sequence reads: CASSLSGTSGRASSEQYF. CDR3 in DNA: TGTGCCAGCAGCCTATCCGGGACTAGCGGGAGGGCCAGTAGCGAGCAGTACTTC. J is TRBJ2-7 and V is TRBV11-2, with 16 bases aligning to TRBD2. Trimming cost V 5 bases and J 6 bases; bases outside gene matches: 13. The CDR3 spans 18 residues. Germline-derived CDR1 and CDR2 are SGHAT and FQNNGV.

This CDR3 is CASSLAGGPGDTQYF. As DNA, the CDR3 is TGTGCCAGCAGCTTAGCGGGAGGGCCAGGAGATACGCAGTATTTT. The chain is built from TRBV7-3 and TRBJ2-3, with 9 bases identical to TRBD2. This CDR3 contains 15 residues. The V and J ends lost 2 bases and 5 bases, in that order; junction bases with no gene match: 5. Germline lookup yields CDR1 SGHTA and CDR2 FQGTGA.

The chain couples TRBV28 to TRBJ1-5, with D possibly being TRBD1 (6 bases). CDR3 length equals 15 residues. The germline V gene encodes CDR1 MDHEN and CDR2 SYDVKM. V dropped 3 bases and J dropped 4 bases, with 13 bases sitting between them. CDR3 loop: CASSFRDRLNQPQHF. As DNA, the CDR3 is TGTGCCAGCAGTTTCAGAGACAGGTTGAATCAGCCCCAGCATTTT. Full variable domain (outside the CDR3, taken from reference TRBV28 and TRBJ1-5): DVKVTQSSRYLVKRTGEKVFLECVQDMDHENMFWYRQDPGLGLRLIYFSYDVKMKEKGDIPEGYSVSREKKERFSLILESASTNQTSMYLCASSFRDRLNQPQHFGDGTRLSIL.

The CDR3 sequence is CASSFQGLPYEQYF. CDR3 sequence (DNA): TGTGCCAGCAGTTTTCAGGGGCTCCCCTACGAGCAGTACTTC. The chain carries TRBV27 and TRBJ2-7; perhaps TRBD1 as D (6 bases). The CDR3 has 14 amino acids. Per germline, CDR1 MNHEY and CDR2 SMNVEV (reference sequence). Trimming removed 3 bases from V and 2 bases from J, with 11 bases in between.

The CDR3 bases are TGTGCCACTTCCATTAATCGGGATTATGGCTACACCTTC. This sequence encodes CATSINRDYGYTF. This sequence joins TRBV10-3 and TRBJ1-2; the D is unclear. Germline-derived CDR1 and CDR2 are ENHRY and SYGVKD. This CDR3 is 13 amino acids long. The germline V and J ends were trimmed by 10 bases and 5 bases, with 17 bases remaining between them.

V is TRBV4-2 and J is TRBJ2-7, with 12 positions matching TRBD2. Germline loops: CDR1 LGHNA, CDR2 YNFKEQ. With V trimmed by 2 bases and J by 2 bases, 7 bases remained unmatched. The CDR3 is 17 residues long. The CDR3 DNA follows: TGTGCCAGCAGCCAACTAGCGGGGGGGATAAGCACCTACGAGCAGTACTTC. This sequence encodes CASSQLAGGISTYEQYF.

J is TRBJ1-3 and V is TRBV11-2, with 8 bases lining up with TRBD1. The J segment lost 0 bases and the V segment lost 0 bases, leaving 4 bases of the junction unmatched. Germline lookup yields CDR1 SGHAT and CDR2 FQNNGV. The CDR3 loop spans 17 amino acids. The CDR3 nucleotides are TGTGCCAGCAGCTTAGATAGGGACAGGCGCTCTGGAAACACCATATATTTT. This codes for CASSLDRDRRSGNTIYF.

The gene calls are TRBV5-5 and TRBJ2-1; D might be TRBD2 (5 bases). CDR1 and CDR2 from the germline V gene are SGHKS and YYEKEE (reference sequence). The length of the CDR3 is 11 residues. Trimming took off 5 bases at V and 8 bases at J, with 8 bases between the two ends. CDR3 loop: CASRGSDEQFF. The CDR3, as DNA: TGTGCCAGCAGGGGGAGCGATGAGCAGTTCTTC.

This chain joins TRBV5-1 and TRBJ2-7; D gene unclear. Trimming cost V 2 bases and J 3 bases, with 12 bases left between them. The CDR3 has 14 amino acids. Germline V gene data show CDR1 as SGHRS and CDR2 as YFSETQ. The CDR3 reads CASSFAQSSYEQYF. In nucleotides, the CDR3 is TGCGCCAGCAGCTTTGCACAGAGTAGCTACGAGCAGTACTTC.

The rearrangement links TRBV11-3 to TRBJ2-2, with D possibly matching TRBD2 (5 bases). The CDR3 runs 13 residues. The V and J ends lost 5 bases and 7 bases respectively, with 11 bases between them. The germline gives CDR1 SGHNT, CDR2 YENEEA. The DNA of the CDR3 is TGTGCCAGCAGCCCCCCGCGGGTCGGGGAGCTGTTTTTT. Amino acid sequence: CASSPPRVGELFF. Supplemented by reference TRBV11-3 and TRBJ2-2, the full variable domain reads EAGVVQSPRYKIIEKKQPVAFWCNPISGHNTLYWYLQNLGQGPELLIRYENEEAVDDSQLPKDRFSAERLKGVDSTLKIQPAELGDSAVYLCASSPPRVGELFFGEGSRLTVL.